This T cell receptor beta chain was recorded in a study of blood T cells in healthy people across ages. Through a sample-barcoded 5' primer and a J-beta primer mix, a second PCR was run for roughly 7 to 11 cycles. TCRdb re-called the 5' RACE reads through MiXCR, storing one row per CDR3 protein. The sample has 1.5 million to 2 million distinct CDR3 sequences; roughly 43% are singletons. A remark on this clonotype: Its antigen is unknown.

Study-level findings and limits: Unsorted PBMC material precluded a definitive naive versus antigen-experienced comparison. Among long-lived donors, naive CD4+ cells were more numerous and diversity higher than in aged donors.

Trimming at V came to 6 bases and at J to 8 bases, leaving 8 bases not matched to a gene. The CDR3 contains 14 residues. Per germline, CDR1 SNHLY and CDR2 FYNNEI. Investigators took around 11 milliliters of peripheral blood from every donor. The specimen was blood. V usage is TRBV2 and J usage is TRBJ1-2, with TRBD1 identical over 11 bases. The TCR was taken from a human donor in good health. As DNA, the CDR3 is TGTGCCAGCAGACTGGACAGGGGGCAGGGAGGCTACACCTTC. Its translation: CASRLDRGQGGYTF.